The next 21 T cell receptor beta chains were all read from a single sample in a study of blood T cell repertoires in COVID-19. Libraries were prepared by immunoSEQ multiplex PCR; TCRdb keeps only in-frame clonotypes and omits some of them. There are some 380,000 clones in the sample; 88% occur only once, and around 1.9% lies in the top ten. What was sequenced was PBMCs or T cells enriched from blood (not recorded which). Source of these receptors: a woman aged 40 to 50 with acute COVID-19.

This sequence joins TRBV11-2 and TRBJ1-4, with TRBD1 matching over 9 bases. Germline assignment: CDR1 SGHAT and CDR2 FQNNGV. This CDR3 has 16 amino acids. Unmatched junction bases numbered 11, after V lost 5 bases and J lost 7 bases. The CDR3 region has the DNA TGTGCCAGCAGCCCTGACAGGGGGAAGGTTGGTGAAAAACTGTTTTTT. Amino acids: CASSPDRGKVGEKLFF.

This clone occurred once. This rearrangement joins TRBV18 to TRBJ2-7; D might be TRBD2 (5 bases). Trimming took 2 bases from V and 2 from J, leaving 10 bases between them. The CDR3 covers 14 residues. Germline CDR1 KGHSH, CDR2 LQKENI. The CDR3 DNA follows: TGTGCCAGCTCACCAGCTAGCAAAGCCTACGAGCAGTACTTC. The encoded protein is CASSPASKAYEQYF.

The chain employs TRBV19 and TRBJ1-1, with 7 bases aligning to TRBD1. Trimming cost V 3 bases and J 4 bases; bases outside gene matches: 5. Germline assignment: CDR1 LNHDA and CDR2 SQIVND (reference sequence). The CDR3 has 14 residues. The CDR3 loop is CASSISGGGTEAFF. The DNA of the CDR3 is TGTGCCAGTAGTATTTCAGGGGGTGGCACTGAAGCTTTCTTT. Using reference TRBV19 and TRBJ1-1 for the parts outside the CDR3, the full variable domain is DGGITQSPKYLFRKEGQNVTLSCEQNLNHDAMYWYRQDPGQGLRLIYYSQIVNDFQKGDIAEGYSVSREKKESFPLTVTSAQKNPTAFYLCASSISGGGTEAFFGQGTRLTVV.

The chain combines TRBV30 with TRBJ1-1, with unresolved D. The CDR3 is 11 amino acids. With 0 bases removed from V and 5 bases from J, the gap between germline ends came to 4 bases. Germline V gene data show CDR1 as GTSNPN and CDR2 as SVGIG (reference sequence). The CDR3 DNA is TGTGCCTGGAGTGTACTTACTGAAGCTTTCTTT. Protein: CAWSVLTEAFF.

The gene calls are TRBV5-1 and TRBJ2-2; TRBD2 matches 12 bases. The CDR3 has 16 amino acids. Germline V CDR1 and CDR2: SGHRS, YFSETQ. V lost 4 bases, J lost 3 bases, and 4 bases stayed unmatched. Written as DNA, the CDR3 is TGCGCCAGCAGCCAACGACTAGCGGGGGACACCGGGGAGCTGTTTTTT. Its protein is CASSQRLAGDTGELFF.

CDR3 bases: TGTGCCAGCAGTAGGGACACGAACTATGGCTACACCTTC. Protein: CASSRDTNYGYTF. V is TRBV6-5 and J is TRBJ1-2; a possible D gene is TRBD1 (6 bases). V shed 5 bases and J shed 2 bases, with 9 bases lying between them. Germline assignment: CDR1 MNHEY and CDR2 SVGAGI. CDR3 length equals 13 residues.

The chain combines TRBV6-2 or TRBV6-3 with TRBJ2-7, with TRBD1 identical over 9 bases. Germline V gene sequence: CDR1 MNHEY, CDR2 SVGEGT. This CDR3 has 15 residues. After removal of 6 bases from V and 5 bases from J, the junction contained 11 bases not matched to a gene. The DNA of the CDR3 is TGTGCCAGCAGCCCTACCCGGACAGGGGCGCACGAGCAGTACTTC. The encoded protein is CASSPTRTGAHEQYF.

V gene TRBV27 combines with J gene TRBJ1-2; D is ambiguous. CDR3 length: 15 amino acids. CDR1 is MNHEY and CDR2 is SMNVEV in the germline V gene (reference sequence). V was clipped by 5 bases and J by 0 bases, with 13 bases between them. CDR3 amino acids: CASSGIAVTNYGYTF. DNA of the CDR3: TGTGCCAGCAGTGGCATAGCGGTGACTAACTATGGCTACACCTTC.

The gene calls are TRBV9 and TRBJ2-2; 7 bases agree with TRBD2. Looked up from germline, CDR1 is SGDLS and CDR2 is YYNGEE. The CDR3 spans 16 residues. After removal of 4 bases from V and 4 bases from J, the junction contained 10 bases not matched to a gene. CDR3 sequence: CASSPGGYPGTGELFF. The CDR3 coding sequence is TGTGCCAGCAGCCCCGGGGGGTATCCGGGCACCGGGGAGCTGTTTTTT. The variable domain in full, with the rest retrieved from reference TRBV9 and TRBJ2-2, is DSGVTQTPKHLITATGQRVTLRCSPRSGDLSVYWYQQSLDQGLQFLIQYYNGEERAKGNILERFSAQQFPDLHSELNLSSLELGDSALYFCASSPGGYPGTGELFFGEGSRLTVL.

This chain links TRBV6-5 with TRBJ1-1; TRBD1 matches 7 bases. Germline assignment: CDR1 MNHEY and CDR2 SVGAGI. CDR3 size: 14 residues. V shed 5 bases and J 3 bases; nucleotides not matched to a gene: 6. The CDR3 region is CASSPTGAYTEAFF. DNA of the CDR3: TGTGCCAGCAGTCCAACAGGGGCTTACACTGAAGCTTTCTTT.

The chain uses TRBV5-1 and TRBJ2-4; TRBD2 agrees at 14 bases. The CDR3 extends over 19 amino acids. V shed 0 bases and J 3 bases; nucleotides not matched to a gene: 8. The V gene's germline CDR1 is SGHRS and CDR2 YFSETQ. The CDR3 is CASSLGLAGGPVDKNIQYF. Here the CDR3 DNA reads TGCGCCAGCAGCTTGGGACTAGCGGGGGGGCCGGTGGACAAAAACATTCAGTACTTC.

To note about this clone: The same CDR3 can be traced to other DNA sequences in this sample. The chain is built from TRBV11-2 and TRBJ1-1; D gene ambiguous. This CDR3 region has 13 residues. The V gene lost 0 bases and the J gene lost 5 bases, with 7 bases spanning the gap. Looked up from germline, CDR1 is SGHAT and CDR2 is FQNNGV. CDR3 in amino acids: CASSLDPGTEAFF. CDR3 sequence (DNA): TGTGCCAGCAGCTTAGATCCGGGGACTGAAGCTTTCTTT.

This chain connects TRBV19 to TRBJ1-1; TRBD1 is a possible D gene (5 bases). This CDR3 comprises 14 residues. V shed 4 bases and J shed 5 bases, with 14 bases lying between them. Looked up from germline, CDR1 is LNHDA and CDR2 is SQIVND (reference sequence). CDR3 in DNA: TGTGCCAGTAGTACTGACAGAAAGGTAACTGAAGCTTTCTTT. It is translated as CASSTDRKVTEAFF.

V and J are TRBV20-1 and TRBJ1-5; TRBD1 matches 9 bases. Per the germline V gene, CDR1 is DFQATT and CDR2 is SNEGSKA (reference sequence). CDR3 size: 15 residues. V was pared by 3 bases and J by 6 bases, with 9 bases of the junction left unmatched. CDR3 in amino acids: CSASLGQGRSQPQHF. In DNA, the CDR3 is TGCAGTGCTAGTCTGGGACAGGGAAGGAGTCAGCCCCAGCATTTT.

The chain employs TRBV20-1 and TRBJ1-6; 7 bases are shared with TRBD1. This CDR3 spans 15 amino acids. Trimming took 6 bases from V and 8 from J; bases not matched to a gene: 13. Germline V lookup: CDR1 DFQATT, CDR2 SNEGSKA (reference sequence). In DNA form, the CDR3 reads TGCAGTGCGAGTAGTCGGGGGACAGTAGATTCACCCCTCCACTTT. Its protein is CSASSRGTVDSPLHF.

The V call is TRBV24-1, the J call TRBJ2-3; possible D gene TRBD1, 6 bases. Germline V CDR1 and CDR2: KGHDR, SFDVKD. The CDR3 extends over 13 amino acids. Deletions cut 6 bases from V and 3 bases from J, with 9 bases between. CDR3 DNA: TGTGCCACCAGTAGTCAGGGGACAGATACGCAGTATTTT. The encoded protein is CATSSQGTDTQYF.

This clone was seen more than once but under ten times. The chain uses TRBV29-1 and TRBJ1-1; weak D call: TRBD1 (5 bases). Trimming shortened V by 4 bases and J by 1 base, and 10 bases separated the two germline ends. This CDR3 region has 13 residues. CDR1 and CDR2 (germline): SQVTM, ANQGSEA. CDR3 coding DNA: TGCAGCGTTGTGGGAGGGGAGAACACTGAAGCTTTCTTT. This codes for CSVVGGENTEAFF. The variable domain in full, completed from reference TRBV29-1 and TRBJ1-1, reads SAVISQKPSRDICQRGTSLTIQCQVDSQVTMMFWYRQQPGQSLTLIATANQGSEATYESGFVIDKFPISRPNLTFSTLTVSNMSPEDSSIYLCSVVGGENTEAFFGQGTRLTVV.

The chain carries TRBV19 and TRBJ2-7; D is possibly TRBD2 (5 bases). The V gene lost 5 bases and the J gene lost 7 bases, with 15 bases spanning the gap. The CDR3 totals 13 residues. Germline assignment: CDR1 LNHDA and CDR2 SQIVND (reference sequence). The CDR3 loop reads CASSPTPRGEQYF. The CDR3 DNA sequence: TGTGCCAGTAGTCCCACCCCTCGGGGAGAGCAGTACTTC.

This CDR3 reads CASSKLAGGLSSTDTQYF. The CDR3 bases are TGCGCCAGCAGCAAACTAGCGGGGGGGCTCAGTAGCACAGATACGCAGTATTTT. The chain carries TRBV5-1 and TRBJ2-3; 13 nucleotides align to TRBD2. Germline-derived CDR1 and CDR2 are SGHRS and YFSETQ. With 4 bases clipped from V and 0 bases from J, the junction kept 8 bases outside the gene matches. The CDR3 contains 18 residues.

The V and J genes are TRBV12-3 or TRBV12-4 and TRBJ1-2; D perhaps matches TRBD1 (5 bases). This CDR3 contains 13 residues. V lost 7 bases to trimming and J lost 3 bases, with 12 bases between them. The CDR3, as DNA: TGTGCCAGCACCGTTCAGGGTGACTATGGCTACACCTTC. Translation: CASTVQGDYGYTF.

The chain uses TRBV19 and TRBJ2-6; D ambiguous. Germline V lookup: CDR1 LNHDA, CDR2 SQIVND (reference sequence). The CDR3 contains 15 residues. Trimming cost V 3 bases and J 0 bases, with 6 bases left between them. CDR3 bases: TGTGCCAGTAGTATGCCCGGCTCTGGGGCCAACGTCCTGACTTTC. Encoded protein: CASSMPGSGANVLTF.